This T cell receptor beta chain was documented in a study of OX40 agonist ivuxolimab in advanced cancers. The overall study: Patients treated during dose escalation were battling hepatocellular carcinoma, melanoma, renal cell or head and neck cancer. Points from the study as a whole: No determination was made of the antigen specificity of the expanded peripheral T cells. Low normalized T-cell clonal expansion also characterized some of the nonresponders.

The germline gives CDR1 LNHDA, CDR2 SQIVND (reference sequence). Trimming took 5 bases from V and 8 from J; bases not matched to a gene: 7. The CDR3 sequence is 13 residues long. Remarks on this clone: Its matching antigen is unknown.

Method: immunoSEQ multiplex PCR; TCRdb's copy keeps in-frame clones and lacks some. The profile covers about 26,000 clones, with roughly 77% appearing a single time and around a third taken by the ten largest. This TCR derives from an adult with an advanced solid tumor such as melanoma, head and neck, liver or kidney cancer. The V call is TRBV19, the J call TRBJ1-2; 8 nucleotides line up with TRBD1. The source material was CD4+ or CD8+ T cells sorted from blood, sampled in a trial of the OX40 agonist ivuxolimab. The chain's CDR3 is CASSPQGAHGYTF. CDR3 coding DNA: TGTGCCAGTAGTCCCCAGGGGGCCCACGGCTACACCTTC.